What follows describes a single T cell receptor beta chain. Its cognate antigen is unknown. The source material, RNA transcripts, was used to amplify TCR beta CDR3 regions. With the HTBI primer set, the TCR CDR3 went through a first round of RT-PCR. TCRdb passed the multiplex PCR reads through MiXCR, listing each CDR3 protein once. Seen here are some 270,000 distinct CDR3 sequences, 13% observed once, and the top ten hold approximately 7.8%. This entry belongs to a study of T cells in Graves' hyperthyroidism and ophthalmopathy. Study-level results: Classification by a 13 V-J model distinguished ophthalmopathy from stable hyperthyroidism.

This CDR3 is built from 18 residues. V lost 0 bases and J 3 bases, leaving 21 bases between the germline ends. Per germline, CDR1 MGHRA and CDR2 YSYEKL. The chain recombines TRBV4-1 with TRBJ2-7; a possible D gene is TRBD2 (5 bases). The material sequenced was blood. The TCR comes from a woman in her 30s with Graves' hyperthyroidism that later progressed to Graves' ophthalmopathy. CDR3 sequence: CASSQDTAFSSGFYEQYF. In nucleotides, the CDR3 is TGCGCCAGCAGCCAAGATACGGCGTTTTCCAGCGGCTTCTACGAGCAGTACTTC.